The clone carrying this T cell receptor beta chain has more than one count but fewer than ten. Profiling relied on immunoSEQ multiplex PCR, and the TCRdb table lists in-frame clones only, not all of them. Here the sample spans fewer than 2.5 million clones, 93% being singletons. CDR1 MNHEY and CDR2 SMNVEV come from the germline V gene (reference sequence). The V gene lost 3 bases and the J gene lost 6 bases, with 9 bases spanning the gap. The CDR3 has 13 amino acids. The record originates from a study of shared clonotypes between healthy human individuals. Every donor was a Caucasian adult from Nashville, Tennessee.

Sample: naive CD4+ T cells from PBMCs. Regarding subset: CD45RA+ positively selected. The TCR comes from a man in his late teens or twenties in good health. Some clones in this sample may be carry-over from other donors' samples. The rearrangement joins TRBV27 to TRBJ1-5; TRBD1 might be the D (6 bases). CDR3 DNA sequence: TGTGCCAGCAGTTTTCAGGGGAGTCAGCCCCAGCATTTT. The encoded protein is CASSFQGSQPQHF.